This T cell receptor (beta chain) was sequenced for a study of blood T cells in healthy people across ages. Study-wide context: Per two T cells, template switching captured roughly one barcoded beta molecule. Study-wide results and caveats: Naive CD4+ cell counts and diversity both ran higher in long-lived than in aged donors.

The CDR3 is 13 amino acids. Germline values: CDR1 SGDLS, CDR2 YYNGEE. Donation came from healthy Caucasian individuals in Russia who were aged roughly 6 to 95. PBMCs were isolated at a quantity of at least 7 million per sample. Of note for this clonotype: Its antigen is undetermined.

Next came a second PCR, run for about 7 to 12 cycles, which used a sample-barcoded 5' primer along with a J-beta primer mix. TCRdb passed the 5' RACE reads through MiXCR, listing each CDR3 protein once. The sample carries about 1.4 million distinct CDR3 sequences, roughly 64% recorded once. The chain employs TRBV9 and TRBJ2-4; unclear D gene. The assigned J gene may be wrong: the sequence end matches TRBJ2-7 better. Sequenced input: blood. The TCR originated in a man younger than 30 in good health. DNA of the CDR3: TGTGCCAGCAGCGTAGAAGGACCGTCCGAGCAGTACTTC. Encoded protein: CASSVEGPSEQYF.